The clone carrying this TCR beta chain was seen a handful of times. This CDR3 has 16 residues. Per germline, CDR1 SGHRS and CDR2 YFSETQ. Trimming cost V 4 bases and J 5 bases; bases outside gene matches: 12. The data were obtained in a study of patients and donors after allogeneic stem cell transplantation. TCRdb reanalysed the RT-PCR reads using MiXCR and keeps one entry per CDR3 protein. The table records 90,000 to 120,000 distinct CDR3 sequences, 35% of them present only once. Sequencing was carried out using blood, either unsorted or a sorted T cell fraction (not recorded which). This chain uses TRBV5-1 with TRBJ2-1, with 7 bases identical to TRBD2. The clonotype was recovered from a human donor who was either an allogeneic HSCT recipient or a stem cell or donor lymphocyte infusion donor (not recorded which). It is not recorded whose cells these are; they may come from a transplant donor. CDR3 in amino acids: CASSLSSGGTDNEQFF. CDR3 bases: TGCGCCAGCAGCCTCTCGTCCGGGGGGACCGACAATGAGCAGTTCTTC.